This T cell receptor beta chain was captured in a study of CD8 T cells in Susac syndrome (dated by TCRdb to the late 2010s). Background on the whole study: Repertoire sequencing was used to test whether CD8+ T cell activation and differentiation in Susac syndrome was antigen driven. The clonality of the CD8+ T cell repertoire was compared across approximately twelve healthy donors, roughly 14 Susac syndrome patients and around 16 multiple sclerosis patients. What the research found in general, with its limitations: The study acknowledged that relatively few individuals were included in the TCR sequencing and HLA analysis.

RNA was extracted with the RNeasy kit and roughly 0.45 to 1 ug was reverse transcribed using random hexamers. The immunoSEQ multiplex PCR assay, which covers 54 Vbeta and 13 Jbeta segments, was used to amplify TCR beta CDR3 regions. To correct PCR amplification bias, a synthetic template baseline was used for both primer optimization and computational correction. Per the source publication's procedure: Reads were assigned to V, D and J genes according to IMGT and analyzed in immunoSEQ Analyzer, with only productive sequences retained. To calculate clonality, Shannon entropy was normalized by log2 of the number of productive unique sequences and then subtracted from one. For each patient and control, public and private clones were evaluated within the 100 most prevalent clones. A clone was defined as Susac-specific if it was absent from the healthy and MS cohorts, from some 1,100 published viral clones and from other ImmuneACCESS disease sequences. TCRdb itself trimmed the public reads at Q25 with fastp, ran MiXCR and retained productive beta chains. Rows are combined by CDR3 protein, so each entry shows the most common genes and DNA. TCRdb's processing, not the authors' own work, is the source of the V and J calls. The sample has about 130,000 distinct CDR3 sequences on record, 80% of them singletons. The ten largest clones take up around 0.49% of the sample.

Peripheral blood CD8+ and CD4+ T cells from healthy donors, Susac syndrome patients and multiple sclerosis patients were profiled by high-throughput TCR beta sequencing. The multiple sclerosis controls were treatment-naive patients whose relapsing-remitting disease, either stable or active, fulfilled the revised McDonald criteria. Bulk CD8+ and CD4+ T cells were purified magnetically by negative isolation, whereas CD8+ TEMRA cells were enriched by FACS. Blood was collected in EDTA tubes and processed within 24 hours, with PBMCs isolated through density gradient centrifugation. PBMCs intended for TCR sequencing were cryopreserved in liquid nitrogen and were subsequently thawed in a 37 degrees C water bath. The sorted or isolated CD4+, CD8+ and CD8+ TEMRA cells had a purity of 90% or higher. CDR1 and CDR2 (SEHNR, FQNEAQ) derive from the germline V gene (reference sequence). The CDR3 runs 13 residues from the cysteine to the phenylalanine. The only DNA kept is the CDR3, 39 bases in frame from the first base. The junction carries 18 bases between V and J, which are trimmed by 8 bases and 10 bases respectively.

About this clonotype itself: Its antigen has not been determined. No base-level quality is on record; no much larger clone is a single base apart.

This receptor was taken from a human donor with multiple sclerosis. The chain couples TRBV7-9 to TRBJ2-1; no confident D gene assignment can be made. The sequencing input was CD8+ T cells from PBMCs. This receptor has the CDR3 CASLGQQFTEQFF. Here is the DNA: TGTGCCAGCCTAGGGCAGCAATTTACGGAGCAGTTCTTC. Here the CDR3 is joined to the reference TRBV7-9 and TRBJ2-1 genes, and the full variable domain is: DTGVSQNPRHKITKRGQNVTFRCDPISEHNRLYWYRQTLGQGPEFLTYFQNEAQLEKSRLLSDRFSAERPKGSFSTLEIQRTEQGDSAMYLCASLGQQFTEQFFGPGTRLTVL.